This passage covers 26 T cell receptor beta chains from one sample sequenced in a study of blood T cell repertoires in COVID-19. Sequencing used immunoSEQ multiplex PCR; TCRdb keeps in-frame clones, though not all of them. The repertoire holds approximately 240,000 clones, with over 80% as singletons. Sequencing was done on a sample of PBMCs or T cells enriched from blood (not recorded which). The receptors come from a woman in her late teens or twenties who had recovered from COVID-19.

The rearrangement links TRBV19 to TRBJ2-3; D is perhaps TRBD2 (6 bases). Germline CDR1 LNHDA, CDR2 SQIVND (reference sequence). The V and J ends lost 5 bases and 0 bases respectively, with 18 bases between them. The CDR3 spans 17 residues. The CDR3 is CASSPPPGDGSTDTQYF. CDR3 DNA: TGTGCCAGTAGTCCCCCCCCGGGGGACGGGAGCACAGATACGCAGTATTTT.

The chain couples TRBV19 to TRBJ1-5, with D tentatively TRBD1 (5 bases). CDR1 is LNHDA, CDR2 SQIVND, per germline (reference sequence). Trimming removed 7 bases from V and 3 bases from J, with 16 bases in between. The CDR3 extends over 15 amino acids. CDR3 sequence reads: CASKTVGLDNQPQHF. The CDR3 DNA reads TGTGCCAGTAAGACTGTGGGACTTGACAATCAGCCCCAGCATTTT.

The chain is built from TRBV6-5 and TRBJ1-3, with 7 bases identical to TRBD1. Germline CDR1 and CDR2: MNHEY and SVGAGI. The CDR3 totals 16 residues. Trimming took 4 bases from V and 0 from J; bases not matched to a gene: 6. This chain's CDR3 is CASSSGTVYSGNTIYF. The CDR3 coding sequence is TGTGCCAGCAGTTCCGGGACAGTGTACTCTGGAAACACCATATATTTT.

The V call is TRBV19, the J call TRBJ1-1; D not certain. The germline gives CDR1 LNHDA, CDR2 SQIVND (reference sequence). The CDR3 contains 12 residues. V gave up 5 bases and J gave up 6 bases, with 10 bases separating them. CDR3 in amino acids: CASSVGSPEAFF. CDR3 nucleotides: TGTGCCAGTAGTGTGGGGAGCCCTGAAGCTTTCTTT. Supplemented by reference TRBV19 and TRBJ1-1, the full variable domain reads DGGITQSPKYLFRKEGQNVTLSCEQNLNHDAMYWYRQDPGQGLRLIYYSQIVNDFQKGDIAEGYSVSREKKESFPLTVTSAQKNPTAFYLCASSVGSPEAFFGQGTRLTVV.

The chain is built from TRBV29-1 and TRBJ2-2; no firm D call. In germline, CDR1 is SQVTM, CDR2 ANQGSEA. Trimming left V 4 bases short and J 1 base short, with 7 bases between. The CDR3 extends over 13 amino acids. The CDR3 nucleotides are TGCAGCGTTGGGCAGGAGAACACCGGGGAGCTGTTTTTT. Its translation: CSVGQENTGELFF.

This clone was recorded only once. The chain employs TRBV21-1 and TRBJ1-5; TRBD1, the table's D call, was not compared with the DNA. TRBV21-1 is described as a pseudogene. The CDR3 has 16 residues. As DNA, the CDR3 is TGTGCCAGCAGCAAAGAACGGACAGGGGAATCTCAGCCCCAGCATTTT. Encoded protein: CASSKERTGESQPQHF.

In nucleotides, the CDR3 is TGTGCCAGCAGCCTGAGTGGGGAGCTGTTTTTT. Translation gives CASSLSGELFF. This chain links TRBV7-9 with TRBJ2-2, with no clear D. Trimming cost V 5 bases and J 8 bases, with 6 bases left between them. Germline CDR1 SEHNR, CDR2 FQNEAQ (reference sequence). The CDR3 has 11 amino acids.

The CDR3 region is CASSPDRNQPQHF. The CDR3 coding sequence is TGTGCCAGCAGCCCCGACAGGAATCAGCCCCAGCATTTT. The chain is built from TRBV7-9 and TRBJ1-5; maybe TRBD1 (6 bases). The CDR3 extends over 13 amino acids. The V and J ends lost 5 bases and 4 bases respectively, with 9 bases between them. Germline CDR1 is SEHNR and CDR2 is FQNEAQ (reference sequence).

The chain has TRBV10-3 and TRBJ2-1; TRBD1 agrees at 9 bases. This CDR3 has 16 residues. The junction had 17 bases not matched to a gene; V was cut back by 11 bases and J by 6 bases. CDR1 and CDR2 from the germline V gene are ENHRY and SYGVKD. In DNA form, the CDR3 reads TGTGCCGCCCGGGACAGGGATCCGAGGGGTCCCAATGAGCAGTTCTTC. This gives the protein CAARDRDPRGPNEQFF.

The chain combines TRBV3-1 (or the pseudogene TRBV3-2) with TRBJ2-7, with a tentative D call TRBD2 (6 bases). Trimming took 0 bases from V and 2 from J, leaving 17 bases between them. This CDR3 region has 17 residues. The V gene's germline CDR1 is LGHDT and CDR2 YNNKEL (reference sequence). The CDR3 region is CASSQDRPATGAYEQYF. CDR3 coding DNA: TGTGCCAGCAGCCAAGATCGACCGGCGACGGGGGCCTACGAGCAGTACTTC.

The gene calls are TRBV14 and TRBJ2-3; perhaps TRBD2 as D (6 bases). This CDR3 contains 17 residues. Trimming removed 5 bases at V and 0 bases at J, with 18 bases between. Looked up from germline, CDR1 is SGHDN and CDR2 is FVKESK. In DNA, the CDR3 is TGTGCCAGCAGCAACGGGACTTTTTTATCTAGCACAGATACGCAGTATTTT. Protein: CASSNGTFLSSTDTQYF.

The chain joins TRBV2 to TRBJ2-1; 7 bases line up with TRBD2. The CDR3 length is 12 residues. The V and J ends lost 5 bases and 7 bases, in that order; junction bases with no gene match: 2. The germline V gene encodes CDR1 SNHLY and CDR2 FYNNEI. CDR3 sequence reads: CASSRLANEQFF. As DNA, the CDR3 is TGTGCCAGCAGTCGACTAGCTAATGAGCAGTTCTTC. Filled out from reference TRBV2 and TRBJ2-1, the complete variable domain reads EPEVTQTPSHQVTQMGQEVILRCVPISNHLYFYWYRQILGQKVEFLVSFYNNEISEKSEIFDDQFSVERPDGSNFTLKIRSTKLEDSAMYFCASSRLANEQFFGPGTRLTVL.

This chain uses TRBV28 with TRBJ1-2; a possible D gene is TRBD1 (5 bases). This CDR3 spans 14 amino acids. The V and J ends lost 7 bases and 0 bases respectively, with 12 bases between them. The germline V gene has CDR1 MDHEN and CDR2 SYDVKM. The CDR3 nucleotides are TGTGCCAGCACCCCGGGAGGGGCTAACTATGGCTACACCTTC. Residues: CASTPGGANYGYTF.

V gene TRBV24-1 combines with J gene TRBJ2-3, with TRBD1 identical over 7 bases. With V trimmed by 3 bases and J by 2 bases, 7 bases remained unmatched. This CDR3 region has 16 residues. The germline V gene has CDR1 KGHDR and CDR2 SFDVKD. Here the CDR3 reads CATSDSTGDPTDTQYF. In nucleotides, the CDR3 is TGTGCCACCAGTGATAGTACAGGGGACCCCACAGATACGCAGTATTTT.

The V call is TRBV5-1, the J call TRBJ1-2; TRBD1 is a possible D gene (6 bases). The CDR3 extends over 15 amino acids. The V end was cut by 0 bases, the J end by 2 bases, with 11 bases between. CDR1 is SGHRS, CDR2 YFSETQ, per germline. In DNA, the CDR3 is TGCGCCAGCAGCTTGGCTGCAGGGGAAAACTATGGCTACACCTTC. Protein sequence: CASSLAAGENYGYTF.

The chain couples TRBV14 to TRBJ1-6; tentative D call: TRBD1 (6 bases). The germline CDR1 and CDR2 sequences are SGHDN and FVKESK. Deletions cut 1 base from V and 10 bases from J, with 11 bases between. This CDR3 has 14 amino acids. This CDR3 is CASSQVPGDSPLHF. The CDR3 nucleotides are TGTGCCAGCAGCCAAGTGCCAGGGGACTCACCCCTCCACTTT.

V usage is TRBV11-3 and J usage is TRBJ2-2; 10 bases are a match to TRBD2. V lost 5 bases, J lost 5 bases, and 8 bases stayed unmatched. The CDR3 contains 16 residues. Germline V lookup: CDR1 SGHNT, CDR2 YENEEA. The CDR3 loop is CASSTLAGVRTGELFF. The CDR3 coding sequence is TGTGCCAGCAGCACGCTAGCGGGAGTTAGGACCGGGGAGCTGTTTTTT.

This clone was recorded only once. CDR3 nucleotide sequence: TGTGCCAGTAGGGGACAGGGGGTTGGCTACACCTTC. Translated: CASRGQGVGYTF. The genes are TRBV19 and TRBJ1-2; the match to TRBD1 covers 11 bases. The germline V gene encodes CDR1 LNHDA and CDR2 SQIVND (reference sequence). V trimming: 6 bases; J trimming: 7 bases; junction bases outside the gene matches: 1. CDR3 size: 12 residues.

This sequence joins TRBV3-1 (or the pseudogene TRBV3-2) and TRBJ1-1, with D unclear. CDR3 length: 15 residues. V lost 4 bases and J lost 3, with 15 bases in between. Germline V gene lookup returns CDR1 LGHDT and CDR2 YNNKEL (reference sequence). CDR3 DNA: TGTGCCAGCAGCCGTACGGGAACCCGGGACACTGAAGCTTTCTTT. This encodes CASSRTGTRDTEAFF.

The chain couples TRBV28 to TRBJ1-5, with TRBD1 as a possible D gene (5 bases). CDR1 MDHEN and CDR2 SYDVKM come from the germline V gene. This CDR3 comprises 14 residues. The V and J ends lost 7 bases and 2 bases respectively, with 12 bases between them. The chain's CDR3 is CASTSGVGNQPQHF. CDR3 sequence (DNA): TGTGCCAGCACTTCGGGGGTTGGCAATCAGCCCCAGCATTTT.

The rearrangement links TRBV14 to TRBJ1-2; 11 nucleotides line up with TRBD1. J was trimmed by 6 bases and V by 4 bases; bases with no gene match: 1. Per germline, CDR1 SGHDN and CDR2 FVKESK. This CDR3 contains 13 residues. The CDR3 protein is CASSLDRGHGYTF. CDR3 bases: TGTGCCAGCAGCCTGGACAGGGGGCATGGCTACACCTTC.

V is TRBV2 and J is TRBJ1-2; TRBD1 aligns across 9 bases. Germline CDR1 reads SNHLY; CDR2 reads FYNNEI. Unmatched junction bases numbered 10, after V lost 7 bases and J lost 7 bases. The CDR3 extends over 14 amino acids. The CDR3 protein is CASIQEQGAGGYTF. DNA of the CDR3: TGTGCCAGCATACAAGAACAGGGGGCTGGTGGCTACACCTTC.

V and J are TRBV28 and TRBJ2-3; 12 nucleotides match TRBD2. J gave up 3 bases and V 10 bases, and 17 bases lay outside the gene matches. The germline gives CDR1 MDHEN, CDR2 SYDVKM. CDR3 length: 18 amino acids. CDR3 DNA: TGTGCCATCCGAAAAGGTGGCCTTCTAGCGGGAGGGACAGATACGCAGTATTTT. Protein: CAIRKGGLLAGGTDTQYF.

This CDR3 reads CASSLGRGASSGGVDTQYF. The CDR3 DNA follows: TGTGCCAGCAGCTTAGGGAGGGGAGCGTCTAGCGGGGGCGTAGATACGCAGTATTTT. The chain joins TRBV11-3 to TRBJ2-3, with 10 bases matching TRBD2. V dropped 1 base and J dropped 5; count of bases not matched to a gene: 15. This CDR3 contains 19 residues. Germline assignment: CDR1 SGHNT and CDR2 YENEEA.

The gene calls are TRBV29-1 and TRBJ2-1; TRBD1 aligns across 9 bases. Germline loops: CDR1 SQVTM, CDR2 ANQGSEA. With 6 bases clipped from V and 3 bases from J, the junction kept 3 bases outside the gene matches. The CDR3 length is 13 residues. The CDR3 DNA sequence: TGCAGCGTGACGGGACAGGGCTACAATGAGCAGTTCTTC. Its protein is CSVTGQGYNEQFF.

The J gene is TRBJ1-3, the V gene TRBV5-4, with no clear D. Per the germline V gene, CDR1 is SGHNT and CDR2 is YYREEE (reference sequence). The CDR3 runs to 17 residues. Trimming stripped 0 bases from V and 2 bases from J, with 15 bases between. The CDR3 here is CASSLGGEGFAGNTIYF. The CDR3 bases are TGTGCCAGCAGCTTGGGCGGGGAGGGCTTCGCTGGAAACACCATATATTTT. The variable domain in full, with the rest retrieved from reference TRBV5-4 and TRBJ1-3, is ETGVTQSPTHLIKTRGQQVTLRCSSQSGHNTVSWYQQALGQGPQFIFQYYREEENGRGNFPPRFSGLQFPNYSSELNVNALELDDSALYLCASSLGGEGFAGNTIYFGEGSWLTVV.